This paragraph covers one T cell receptor beta chain sequence. TCRdb re-derived calls from the RT-PCR reads in MiXCR, one entry per CDR3 protein. The sample holds 650,000 to 800,000 distinct CDR3 sequences; approximately 15% are singletons and the top ten take around 3.3%. From germline, CDR1 is SGHRS and CDR2 YFSETQ. The V gene lost 4 bases and the J gene lost 1 base, with 11 bases spanning the gap. The length of the CDR3 is 14 residues. The chain combines TRBV5-1 with TRBJ1-1; tentatively, D is TRBD1 (6 bases). This receptor was obtained from a female donor in good health, serving as a healthy control. Material for sequencing was memory CD4+ T cells from blood. Here the CDR3 reads CASSQDRWNTEAFF. DNA for the CDR3: TGCGCCAGCAGCCAGGACAGATGGAACACTGAAGCTTTCTTT. Looking up the rest from reference TRBV5-1 and TRBJ1-1 gives the full variable domain: KAGVTQTPRYLIKTRGQQVTLSCSPISGHRSVSWYQQTPGQGLQFLFEYFSETQRNKGNFPGRFSGRQFSNSRSEMNVSTLELGDSALYLCASSQDRWNTEAFFGQGTRLTVV.